This TCR beta chain was found in a study of T cells expressing NK-cell markers. No DNA is given; TCRdb re-called the 5' RACE reads and lists each CDR3 protein once. The sample holds roughly 170,000 distinct CDR3 sequences. The germline gives CDR1 ENHRY, CDR2 SYGVKD. This CDR3 has 15 residues. The gene calls are TRBV10-3 and TRBJ1-2. The specimen was blood T cells: a sorted CD56 or NKG2C T cell subset, CD4+ or CD8+ T cells, or bulk PBMC T cells (not recorded which). The clonotype comes from a woman between 18 and 70 years old in good health. This chain's CDR3 is CAISSIGRQGSGYTF.